A selection of T cell receptor beta chains follows, all from one sample in a study of blood T cell repertoires in COVID-19. Clones were sequenced by immunoSEQ multiplex PCR, and TCRdb holds only the in-frame ones, with some missing. The sample lists under 300,000 clones, 85% to 90% occurring once. The sample consisted of PBMCs or T cells enriched from blood (not recorded which). The receptors were gathered from a young woman who had recovered from COVID-19. Both conserved end residues are trimmed from each CDR3.

length,V,J,CDR3
14,TRBV15,TRBJ2-5,ATSRSSFREGETQY
11,TRBV2,TRBJ2-1,ASAEILYNEQF
11,TRBV5-4,TRBJ2-3,ASSWDRTDTQY
9,TRBV18,TRBJ1-1,ASSPKLEAF
13,TRBV18,TRBJ2-5,ASSPVGTEQETQY
15,TRBV29-1,TRBJ1-1,SVEDPSAGIMNTEAF
14,TRBV9,TRBJ2-3,ASSVVASGGPDTQY
12,TRBV2,TRBJ1-4,ASSDGQGYRKLF
16,TRBV6-2/TRBV6-3,TRBJ2-6,ASSSLPAGTPRANVLT
13,TRBV24-1,TRBJ1-5,ATSETTGGTQPQH
14,TRBV11-2,TRBJ2-1,ASSLQPGGALNEQF
13,TRBV27,TRBJ1-1,ASSLSGGANTEAF
11,TRBV6-5,TRBJ1-2,ASRPTGAGGYT
13,TRBV2,TRBJ2-1,ASTGPKKGASEQF
11,TRBV5-1,TRBJ1-1,ASTPSGGTEAF
13,TRBV3-1/TRBV3-2,TRBJ2-7,ASSQEDRSSYEQY
16,TRBV21-1,TRBJ1-5,ASSSRDRTLAGNQPQH
10,TRBV4-2,TRBJ2-2,ASSPPRGELF
11,TRBV5-1,TRBJ2-7,ASSFAGVYEQY
13,TRBV4-2,TRBJ1-5,ASSQEIGPNQPQH
12,TRBV5-4,TRBJ2-3,ASSLDFLSDTQY
13,TRBV11-1,TRBJ2-3,ASSMGLAETDTQY